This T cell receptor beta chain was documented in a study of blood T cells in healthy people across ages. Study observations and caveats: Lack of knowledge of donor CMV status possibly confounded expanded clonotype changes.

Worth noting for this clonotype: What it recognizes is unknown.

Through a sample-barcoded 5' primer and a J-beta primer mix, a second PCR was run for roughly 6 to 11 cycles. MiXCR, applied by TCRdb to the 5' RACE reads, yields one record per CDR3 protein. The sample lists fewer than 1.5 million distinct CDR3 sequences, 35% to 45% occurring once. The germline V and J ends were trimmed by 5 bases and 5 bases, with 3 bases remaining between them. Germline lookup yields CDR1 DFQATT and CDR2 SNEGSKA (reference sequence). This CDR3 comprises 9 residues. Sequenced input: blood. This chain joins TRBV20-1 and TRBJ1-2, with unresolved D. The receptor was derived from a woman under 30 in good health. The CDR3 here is CSAPYGYTF. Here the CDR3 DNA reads TGCAGTGCTCCGTATGGCTACACCTTC.